This T cell receptor (beta chain) was profiled in a study of T cell repertoires in cytomegalovirus infection. Germline V gene data show CDR1 as MNHEY and CDR2 as SVGEGT. The CDR3 is 13 amino acids. V gave up 6 bases and J gave up 7 bases, with 15 bases separating them. This clonotype was recorded a few times. In TCRdb, the reads were re-called with MiXCR into one record per CDR3 protein. Found here are approximately 190,000 distinct CDR3 sequences, less than 9.5% of them singletons; the top ten hold roughly 5.1%. Material for sequencing was PBMCs. The rearrangement links TRBV6-2 or TRBV6-3 to TRBJ1-1, with D possibly being TRBD1 (6 bases). The TCR sequence derives from a human donor in good health (CMV status not recorded). Some clones in this sample may be carry-over from other donors' samples. The CDR3 reads CASSKKGTFEAFF. The CDR3 bases are TGTGCCAGCAGCAAGAAAGGGACATTTGAAGCTTTCTTT.